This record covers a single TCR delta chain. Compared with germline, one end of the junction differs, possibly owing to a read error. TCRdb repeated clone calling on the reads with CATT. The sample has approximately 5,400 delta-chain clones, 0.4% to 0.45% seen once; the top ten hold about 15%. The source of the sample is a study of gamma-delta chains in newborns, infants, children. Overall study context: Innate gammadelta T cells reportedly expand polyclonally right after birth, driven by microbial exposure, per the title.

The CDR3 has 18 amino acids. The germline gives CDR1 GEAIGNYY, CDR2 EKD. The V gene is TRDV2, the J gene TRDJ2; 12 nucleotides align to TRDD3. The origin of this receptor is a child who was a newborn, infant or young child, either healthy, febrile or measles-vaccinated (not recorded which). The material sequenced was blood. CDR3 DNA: TGTGCCTGTGACACCTTATTGCTGGGGGATACGGTGGGGGCACGACTCTTCTTT. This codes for CACDTLLLGDTVGARLFF.